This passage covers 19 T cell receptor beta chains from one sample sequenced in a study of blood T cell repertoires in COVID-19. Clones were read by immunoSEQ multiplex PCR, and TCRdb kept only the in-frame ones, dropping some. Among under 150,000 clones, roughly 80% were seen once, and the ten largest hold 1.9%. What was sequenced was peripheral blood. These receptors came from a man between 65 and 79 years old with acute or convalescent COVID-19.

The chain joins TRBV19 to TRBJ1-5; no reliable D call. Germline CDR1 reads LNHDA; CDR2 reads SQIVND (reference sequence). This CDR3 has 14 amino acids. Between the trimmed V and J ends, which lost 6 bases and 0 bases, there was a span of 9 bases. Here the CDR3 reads CASRPGTSNQPQHF. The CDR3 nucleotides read TGTGCCAGTAGACCGGGAACTAGCAATCAGCCCCAGCATTTT.

In nucleotides, the CDR3 is TGTGCCAGCAGCTTGACAGGGGGCACTGAAGCTTTCTTT. Translated, it gives CASSLTGGTEAFF. The genes are TRBV5-4 and TRBJ1-1; the match to TRBD1 covers 8 bases. With V trimmed by 1 base and J by 4 bases, 0 bases remained unmatched. CDR1 SGHNT and CDR2 YYREEE come from the germline V gene (reference sequence). This CDR3 has 13 amino acids.

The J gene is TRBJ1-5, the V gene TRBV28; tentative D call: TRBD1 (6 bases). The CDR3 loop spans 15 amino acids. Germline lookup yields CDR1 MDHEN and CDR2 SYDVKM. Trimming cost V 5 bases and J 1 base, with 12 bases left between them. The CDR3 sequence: CASSPPGQSNQPQHF. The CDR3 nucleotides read TGTGCCAGCAGTCCTCCTGGACAGAGCAATCAGCCCCAGCATTTT.

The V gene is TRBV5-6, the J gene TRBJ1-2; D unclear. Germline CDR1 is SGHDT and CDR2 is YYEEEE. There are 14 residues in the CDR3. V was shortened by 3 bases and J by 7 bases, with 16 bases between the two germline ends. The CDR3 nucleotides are TGTGCCAGCAGCTCCTCCGCCTCGAGGCTTGGCTACACCTTC. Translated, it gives CASSSSASRLGYTF.

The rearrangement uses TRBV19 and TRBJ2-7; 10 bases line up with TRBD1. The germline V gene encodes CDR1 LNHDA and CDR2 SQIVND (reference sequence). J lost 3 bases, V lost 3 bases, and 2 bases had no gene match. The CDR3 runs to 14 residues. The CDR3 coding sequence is TGTGCCAGTAGTATCAGGACAGGGGGCTACGAGCAGTACTTC. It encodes CASSIRTGGYEQYF.

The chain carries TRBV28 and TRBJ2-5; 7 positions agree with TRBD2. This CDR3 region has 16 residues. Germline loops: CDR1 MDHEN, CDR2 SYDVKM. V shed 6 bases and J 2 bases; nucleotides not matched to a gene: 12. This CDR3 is CASSGSDLRGQETQYF. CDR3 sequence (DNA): TGTGCCAGCAGCGGATCGGACTTGCGGGGGCAAGAGACCCAGTACTTC.

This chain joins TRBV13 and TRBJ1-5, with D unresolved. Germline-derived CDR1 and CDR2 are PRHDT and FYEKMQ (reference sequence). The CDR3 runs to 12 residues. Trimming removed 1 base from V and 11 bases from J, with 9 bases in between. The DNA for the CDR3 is TGTGCCAGCAGCTTAGTATGTTTAGCCCAGCATTTT. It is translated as CASSLVCLAQHF.

CDR3 loop: CASSQGARGLRIYTF. The DNA for the CDR3 is TGCGCCAGCAGCCAAGGGGCCCGTGGACTACGGATTTACACCTTC. J is TRBJ1-2 and V is TRBV4-1; D call uncertain. The CDR3 is made up of 15 amino acids. Germline CDR1 MGHRA, CDR2 YSYEKL. V was shortened by 1 base and J by 11 bases, with 20 bases between the two germline ends.

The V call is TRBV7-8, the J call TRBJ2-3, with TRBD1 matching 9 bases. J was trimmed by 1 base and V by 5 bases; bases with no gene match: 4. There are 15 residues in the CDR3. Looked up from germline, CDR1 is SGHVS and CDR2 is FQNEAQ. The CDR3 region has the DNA TGTGCCAGCAGCGGTCGGACAGGGGGCACAGATACGCAGTATTTT. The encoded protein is CASSGRTGGTDTQYF.

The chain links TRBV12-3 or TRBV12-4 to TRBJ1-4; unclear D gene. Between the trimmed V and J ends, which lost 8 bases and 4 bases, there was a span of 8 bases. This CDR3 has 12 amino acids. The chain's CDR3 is CASHGLNEKLFF. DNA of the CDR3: TGTGCCAGCCACGGACTTAATGAAAAACTGTTTTTT.

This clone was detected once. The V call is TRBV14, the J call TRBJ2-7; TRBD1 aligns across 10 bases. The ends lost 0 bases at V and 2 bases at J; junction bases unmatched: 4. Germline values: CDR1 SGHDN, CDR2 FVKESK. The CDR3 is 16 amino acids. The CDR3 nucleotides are TGTGCCAGCAGCCAAGATCTTGGGACAGGGGCCTACGAGCAGTACTTC. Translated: CASSQDLGTGAYEQYF.

CDR3: CASSRGRGPYSGNTIYF. The CDR3 coding sequence is TGTGCCAGCAGCCGGGGCAGGGGACCGTACTCTGGAAACACCATATATTTT. V usage is TRBV7-8 and J usage is TRBJ1-3; D may be TRBD1 (6 bases). Trimming removed 5 bases at V and 0 bases at J, with 17 bases between. Germline CDR1 and CDR2: SGHVS and FQNEAQ. This CDR3 is built from 17 residues.

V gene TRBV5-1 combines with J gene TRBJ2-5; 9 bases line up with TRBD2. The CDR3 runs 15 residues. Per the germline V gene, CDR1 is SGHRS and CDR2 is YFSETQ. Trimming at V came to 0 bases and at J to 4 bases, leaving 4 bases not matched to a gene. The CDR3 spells CASSLVARGGETQYF. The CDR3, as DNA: TGCGCCAGCAGCTTGGTGGCGCGGGGGGGAGAGACCCAGTACTTC.

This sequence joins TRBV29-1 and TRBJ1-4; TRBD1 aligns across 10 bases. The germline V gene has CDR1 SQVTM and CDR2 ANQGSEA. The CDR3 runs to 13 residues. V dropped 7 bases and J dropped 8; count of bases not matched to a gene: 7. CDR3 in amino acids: CSGLGQGGEKLFF. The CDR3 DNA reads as TGCAGCGGTCTCGGACAGGGGGGAGAAAAACTGTTTTTT. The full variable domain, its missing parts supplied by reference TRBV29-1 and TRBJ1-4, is SAVISQKPSRDICQRGTSLTIQCQVDSQVTMMFWYRQQPGQSLTLIATANQGSEATYESGFVIDKFPISRPNLTFSTLTVSNMSPEDSSIYLCSGLGQGGEKLFFGSGTQLSVL.

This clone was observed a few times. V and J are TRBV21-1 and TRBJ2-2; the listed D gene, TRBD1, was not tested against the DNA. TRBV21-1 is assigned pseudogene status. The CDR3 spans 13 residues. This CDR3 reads CASSMHRGGELFF. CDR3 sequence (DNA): TGTGCCAGCAGCATGCACAGGGGCGGGGAGCTGTTTTTT.

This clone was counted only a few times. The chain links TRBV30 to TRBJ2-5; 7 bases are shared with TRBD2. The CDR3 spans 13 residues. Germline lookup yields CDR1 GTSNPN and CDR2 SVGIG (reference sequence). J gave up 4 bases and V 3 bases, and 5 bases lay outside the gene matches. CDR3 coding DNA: TGTGCCTGGAGGCGGACTAGTCGAGAGACCCAGTACTTC. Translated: CAWRRTSRETQYF.

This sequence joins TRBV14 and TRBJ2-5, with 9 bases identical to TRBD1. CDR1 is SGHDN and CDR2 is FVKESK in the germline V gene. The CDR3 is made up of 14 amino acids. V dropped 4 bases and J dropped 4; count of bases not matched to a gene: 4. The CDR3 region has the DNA TGTGCCAGCAGCCCGGGACAGGGTAGAGAGACCCAGTACTTC. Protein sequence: CASSPGQGRETQYF.

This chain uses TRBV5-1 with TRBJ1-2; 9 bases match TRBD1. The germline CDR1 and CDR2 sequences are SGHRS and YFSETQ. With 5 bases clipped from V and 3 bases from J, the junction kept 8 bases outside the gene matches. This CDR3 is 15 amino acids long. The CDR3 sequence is CASREGQGLYYGYTF. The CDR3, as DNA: TGCGCCAGCAGGGAGGGACAGGGCTTGTACTATGGCTACACCTTC.

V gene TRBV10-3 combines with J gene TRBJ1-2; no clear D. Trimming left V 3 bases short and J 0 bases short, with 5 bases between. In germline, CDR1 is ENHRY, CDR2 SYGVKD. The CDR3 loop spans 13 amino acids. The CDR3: CAISETANYGYTF. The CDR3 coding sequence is TGTGCCATCAGTGAAACGGCTAACTATGGCTACACCTTC.